This T cell receptor (beta chain) was obtained from a study of CD8 T cells in Susac syndrome. Sequencing of TCR beta, carried out with a high-throughput approach, was applied to CD8+ and CD4+ T cells from the blood. Negative isolation yielded CD8+ and CD4+ T cells; FACS enriched TEMRA cells. Germline lookup yields CDR1 DFQATT and CDR2 SNEGSKA (reference sequence). Trimming stripped 0 bases from V and 6 bases from J, with 18 bases between. This CDR3 has 15 residues. An input of about 0.5 to 1 ug of RNA was subjected to reverse transcription using random hexamers. TCRdb re-called the immunoSEQ multiplex PCR reads with MiXCR, one entry per CDR3 protein. The sample shows roughly 150,000 distinct CDR3 sequences, less than 97% of them seen only once.

The receptor was isolated from a human donor with multiple sclerosis. Sequencing used CD8+ T cells from PBMCs. The chain recombines TRBV20-1 with TRBJ2-7, with D possibly matching TRBD2 (6 bases). The CDR3 DNA reads TGCAGTGCTAGAGATCTTATGGGAGGAGGAGTCGAGCAGTACGTC. Translation gives CSARDLMGGGVEQYV.